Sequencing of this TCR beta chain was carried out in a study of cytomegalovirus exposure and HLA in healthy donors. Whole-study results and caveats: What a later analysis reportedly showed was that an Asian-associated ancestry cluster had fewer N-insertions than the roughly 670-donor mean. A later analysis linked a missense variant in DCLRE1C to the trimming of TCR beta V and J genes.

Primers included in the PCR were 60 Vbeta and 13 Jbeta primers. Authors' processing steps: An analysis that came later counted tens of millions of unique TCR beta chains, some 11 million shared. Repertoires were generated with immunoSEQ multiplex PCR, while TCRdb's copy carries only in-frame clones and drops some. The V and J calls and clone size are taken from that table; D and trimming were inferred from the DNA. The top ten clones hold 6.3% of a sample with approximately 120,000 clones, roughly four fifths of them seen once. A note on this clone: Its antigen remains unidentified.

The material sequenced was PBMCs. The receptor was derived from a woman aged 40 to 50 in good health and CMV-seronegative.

CDR3 sequence: CASSLVHPGGLSSPLHF. CDR3 sequence (DNA): TGTGCCAGCAGTTTAGTTCACCCAGGGGGCTTGAGTTCACCCCTCCACTTT. This sequence joins TRBV28 and TRBJ1-6; TRBD1 matches 8 bases. The V gene end was trimmed by 2 bases and the J gene end by 9 bases; junction bases not matched to a gene: 12. Germline V gene data show CDR1 as MDHEN and CDR2 as SYDVKM. The CDR3 runs to 17 residues.